This is a list of T cell receptor beta chains from one sample in a study of CD8+CD57+ T cells in acquired aplastic anemia. TCRdb reanalysed the reads using MiXCR and keeps one entry per CDR3 protein. The data contain about 200,000 distinct CDR3 sequences, around three fifths of them singletons. The sequenced material came from sorted CD4+, CD8+, or CD8+CD57+ T cells (not recorded which) from PBMCs. The source is a human donor with aplastic anemia. The CDR3 runs from the conserved cysteine through the conserved F or W. Each record gives: clone size, V gene, J gene, D gene, CDR3 length, CDR3 protein, CDR3 DNA. The D gene is left open where the match is weak. A clone size is listed for some rows: how often the clone was seen (once, few, many), or a class if it is expanded.

clone_size: many; v_call: TRBV6-5; j_call: TRBJ2-3; d_call: TRBD2; cdr3_length: 15; cdr3_aa: CASSLGLAGADTQYF; cdr3_nt: TGTGCCAGCAGCCTGGGACTAGCGGGGGCAGATACGCAGTATTTT
clone_size: NA; v_call: TRBV7-9; j_call: TRBJ1-3; d_call: NA; cdr3_length: 14; cdr3_aa: CASEKGGAGNTIYF; cdr3_nt: TGTGCCAGCGAAAAGGGAGGCGCTGGAAACACCATATATTTT
clone_size: NA; v_call: TRBV2; j_call: TRBJ1-5; d_call: NA; cdr3_length: 13; cdr3_aa: CASNQEGNQPQHF; cdr3_nt: TGTGCCAGCAACCAAGAAGGCAATCAGCCCCAGCATTTT
clone_size: many; v_call: TRBV27; j_call: TRBJ2-7; d_call: TRBD2; cdr3_length: 16; cdr3_aa: CASSLSPGGGFYEQYF; cdr3_nt: TGTGCCAGCAGTTTATCCCCCGGCGGGGGGTTCTACGAGCAGTACTTC
clone_size: NA; v_call: TRBV5-1; j_call: TRBJ1-6; d_call: NA; cdr3_length: 14; cdr3_aa: CASSLDSSNSPLHF; cdr3_nt: TGCGCCAGCAGCTTGGATTCATCTAATTCACCCCTCCACTTT
clone_size: many; v_call: TRBV5-6; j_call: TRBJ2-6; d_call: NA; cdr3_length: 14; cdr3_aa: CASLQGSEANVLTF; cdr3_nt: TGTGCCAGCCTACAGGGCTCTGAGGCCAACGTCCTGACTTTC
clone_size: NA; v_call: TRBV7-3; j_call: TRBJ2-1; d_call: NA; cdr3_length: 13; cdr3_aa: CASSPGWGNEQFF; cdr3_nt: TGTGCCAGCAGCCCCGGCTGGGGCAATGAGCAGTTCTTC
clone_size: NA; v_call: TRBV5-6; j_call: TRBJ2-1; d_call: TRBD2; cdr3_length: 16; cdr3_aa: CASSLVAGGSYNEQFF; cdr3_nt: TGTGCCAGCAGCTTGGTGGCGGGGGGGTCCTACAATGAGCAGTTCTTC
clone_size: NA; v_call: TRBV20-1; j_call: TRBJ1-1; d_call: NA; cdr3_length: 14; cdr3_aa: CSARKQIENTEAFF; cdr3_nt: TGCAGTGCTAGGAAACAGATCGAGAACACTGAAGCTTTCTTT
clone_size: few; v_call: TRBV20-1; j_call: TRBJ2-7; d_call: TRBD2; cdr3_length: 14; cdr3_aa: CSAPGLAGNYEQYF; cdr3_nt: TGCAGTGCGCCGGGACTAGCGGGGAACTACGAGCAGTACTTC
clone_size: few; v_call: TRBV9; j_call: TRBJ1-1; d_call: NA; cdr3_length: 14; cdr3_aa: CASSVAGSNTEAFF; cdr3_nt: TGTGCCAGCAGCGTAGCCGGCAGCAACACTGAAGCTTTCTTT
clone_size: NA; v_call: TRBV5-1; j_call: TRBJ2-1; d_call: NA; cdr3_length: 13; cdr3_aa: CASSEAWGWEQFF; cdr3_nt: TGCGCCAGCAGTGAAGCATGGGGTTGGGAGCAGTTCTTC
clone_size: NA; v_call: TRBV15; j_call: TRBJ2-7; d_call: TRBD1; cdr3_length: 15; cdr3_aa: CATSRDRGPLYEQYF; cdr3_nt: TGTGCCACCAGCAGAGACAGGGGGCCCTTGTACGAGCAGTACTTC
clone_size: NA; v_call: TRBV9; j_call: TRBJ2-1; d_call: NA; cdr3_length: 13; cdr3_aa: CASSVRAYNEQFF; cdr3_nt: TGTGCCAGCAGCGTAAGAGCCTACAATGAGCAGTTCTTC
clone_size: NA; v_call: TRBV7-8; j_call: TRBJ1-2; d_call: NA; cdr3_length: 14; cdr3_aa: CASSPGTLNYGYTF; cdr3_nt: TGTGCCAGCAGCCCCGGGACACTTAACTATGGCTACACCTTC
clone_size: NA; v_call: TRBV7-2; j_call: TRBJ2-1; d_call: TRBD1; cdr3_length: 18; cdr3_aa: CASSLTGQGSVSYNEQFF; cdr3_nt: TGTGCCAGCAGCTTAACGGGACAGGGGAGCGTGTCCTACAATGAGCAGTTCTTC
clone_size: many; v_call: TRBV7-2; j_call: TRBJ2-2; d_call: NA; cdr3_length: 16; cdr3_aa: CASSLGLGGFAGELFF; cdr3_nt: TGTGCCAGCAGCTTGGGTTTAGGAGGCTTTGCCGGGGAGCTGTTTTTT
clone_size: few; v_call: TRBV14; j_call: TRBJ1-1; d_call: NA; cdr3_length: 14; cdr3_aa: CASSLYFGDTEAFF; cdr3_nt: TGTGCCAGCAGCCTGTATTTCGGGGACACTGAAGCTTTCTTT
clone_size: many; v_call: TRBV10-3; j_call: TRBJ2-7; d_call: NA; cdr3_length: 10; cdr3_aa: CAIGKYEQYF; cdr3_nt: TGTGCCATCGGGAAGTACGAGCAGTACTTC
clone_size: many; v_call: TRBV6-6; j_call: TRBJ1-5; d_call: TRBD1; cdr3_length: 15; cdr3_aa: CASNLGGSLNQPQHF; cdr3_nt: TGTGCCAGCAATTTAGGGGGCAGCCTCAATCAGCCCCAGCATTTT
clone_size: NA; v_call: TRBV2; j_call: TRBJ2-7; d_call: TRBD1; cdr3_length: 13; cdr3_aa: CASSTRQGHEQYF; cdr3_nt: TGTGCCAGCAGTACAAGACAGGGCCACGAGCAGTACTTC
clone_size: NA; v_call: TRBV29-1; j_call: TRBJ2-7; d_call: NA; cdr3_length: 12; cdr3_aa: CSVTGLTYEQYF; cdr3_nt: TGCAGCGTTACCGGGTTAACCTACGAGCAGTACTTC
clone_size: few; v_call: TRBV13; j_call: TRBJ2-5; d_call: NA; cdr3_length: 13; cdr3_aa: CASSLGPQETQYF; cdr3_nt: TGTGCCAGCAGCTTAGGCCCCCAAGAGACCCAGTACTTC
clone_size: NA; v_call: TRBV7-9; j_call: TRBJ1-1; d_call: NA; cdr3_length: 14; cdr3_aa: CASSRPGPATEAFF; cdr3_nt: TGTGCCAGCAGCCGTCCAGGGCCAGCCACTGAAGCTTTCTTT
clone_size: NA; v_call: TRBV7-3; j_call: TRBJ2-2; d_call: TRBD1; cdr3_length: 15; cdr3_aa: CASSIGTGGPGELFF; cdr3_nt: TGTGCCAGCAGCATCGGGACAGGGGGTCCCGGGGAGCTGTTTTTT
clone_size: NA; v_call: TRBV11-1; j_call: TRBJ2-5; d_call: TRBD2; cdr3_length: 15; cdr3_aa: CASSITSGFEESQYF; cdr3_nt: TGTGCCAGCAGCATTACTAGCGGCTTTGAAGAGAGCCAGTACTTC
clone_size: NA; v_call: TRBV7-2; j_call: TRBJ1-5; d_call: NA; cdr3_length: 14; cdr3_aa: CASSFKHGVQPQHF; cdr3_nt: TGTGCCAGCAGCTTTAAACATGGGGTTCAGCCCCAGCATTTT
clone_size: NA; v_call: TRBV7-2; j_call: TRBJ2-5; d_call: TRBD2; cdr3_length: 17; cdr3_aa: CASSLTSGGVVQETQYF; cdr3_nt: TGTGCCAGCAGCTTAACTAGCGGGGGGGTAGTCCAAGAGACCCAGTACTTC
clone_size: NA; v_call: TRBV5-1; j_call: TRBJ2-7; d_call: NA; cdr3_length: 14; cdr3_aa: CASSLGTVREEQYF; cdr3_nt: TGCGCCAGCAGCCTAGGGACAGTGCGGGAGGAGCAGTACTTC
clone_size: NA; v_call: TRBV20-1; j_call: TRBJ2-2; d_call: TRBD1; cdr3_length: 15; cdr3_aa: CSARRPGGPTGELFF; cdr3_nt: TGCAGTGCTAGGCGACCAGGGGGCCCGACCGGGGAGCTGTTTTTT
clone_size: NA; v_call: TRBV7-3; j_call: TRBJ2-7; d_call: NA; cdr3_length: 16; cdr3_aa: CASSQGIGGSSYEQYF; cdr3_nt: TGCGCCAGCAGCCAGGGGATAGGGGGAAGCTCCTACGAGCAGTACTTC
clone_size: few; v_call: TRBV7-2; j_call: TRBJ1-2; d_call: TRBD1; cdr3_length: 14; cdr3_aa: CASSSGGRGHGYTF; cdr3_nt: TGTGCCAGCAGCTCCGGAGGGAGGGGGCATGGCTACACCTTC
clone_size: NA; v_call: TRBV9; j_call: TRBJ1-6; d_call: NA; cdr3_length: 15; cdr3_aa: CASSVGGGANSPLHF; cdr3_nt: TGTGCCAGCAGCGTAGGTGGGGGGGCCAATTCACCCCTCCACTTT
clone_size: NA; v_call: TRBV11-3; j_call: TRBJ2-7; d_call: TRBD2; cdr3_length: 15; cdr3_aa: CASSLSGAGAYEQYF; cdr3_nt: TGTGCCAGCAGTTTATCCGGAGCGGGGGCCTACGAGCAGTACTTC
clone_size: once; v_call: TRBV24-1; j_call: TRBJ2-3; d_call: NA; cdr3_length: 15; cdr3_aa: CATSDTSLGGDTQYF; cdr3_nt: TGTGCCACCAGTGATACCTCCCTCGGGGGAGATACGCAGTATTTT
clone_size: NA; v_call: TRBV9; j_call: TRBJ1-1; d_call: NA; cdr3_length: 16; cdr3_aa: CASSVGGGGNGEGAFF; cdr3_nt: TGTGCCAGCAGCGTAGGAGGAGGGGGGAACGGAGAAGGAGCTTTCTTT
clone_size: NA; v_call: TRBV7-2; j_call: TRBJ2-3; d_call: TRBD2; cdr3_length: 16; cdr3_aa: CASSLVSSGTTDTQYF; cdr3_nt: TGTGCCAGCAGCTTAGTGTCTAGCGGGACCACAGATACGCAGTATTTT
clone_size: NA; v_call: TRBV5-1; j_call: TRBJ1-1; d_call: NA; cdr3_length: 13; cdr3_aa: CATSWGQNTEAFF; cdr3_nt: TGCGCCACCTCCTGGGGACAGAACACTGAAGCTTTCTTT
clone_size: NA; v_call: TRBV20-1; j_call: TRBJ2-1; d_call: TRBD2; cdr3_length: 11; cdr3_aa: CSAGLAIEQFF; cdr3_nt: TGCAGTGCGGGACTAGCGATAGAGCAGTTCTTC
clone_size: few; v_call: TRBV15; j_call: TRBJ2-5; d_call: TRBD1; cdr3_length: 15; cdr3_aa: CATIPDRGVGETQYF; cdr3_nt: TGTGCCACCATCCCGGACAGGGGAGTAGGCGAGACCCAGTACTTC
clone_size: NA; v_call: TRBV29-1; j_call: TRBJ1-6; d_call: NA; cdr3_length: 14; cdr3_aa: CSVKESTYNSPLHF; cdr3_nt: TGCAGCGTTAAGGAATCGACCTATAATTCACCCCTCCACTTT
clone_size: NA; v_call: TRBV5-1; j_call: TRBJ1-1; d_call: NA; cdr3_length: 13; cdr3_aa: CASRAGQSIQAFF; cdr3_nt: TGCGCCAGCAGGGCGGGCCAATCTATTCAAGCTTTCTTT
clone_size: NA; v_call: TRBV19; j_call: TRBJ1-3; d_call: NA; cdr3_length: 15; cdr3_aa: CATRGSGTARNTIYF; cdr3_nt: TGTGCCACTAGGGGCTCCGGGACCGCAAGAAACACCATATATTTT
clone_size: NA; v_call: TRBV19; j_call: TRBJ1-2; d_call: TRBD1; cdr3_length: 13; cdr3_aa: CASSPRDRRGYTF; cdr3_nt: TGTGCCAGTAGTCCCCGGGACAGGCGCGGCTACACCTTC
clone_size: NA; v_call: TRBV5-6; j_call: TRBJ2-7; d_call: NA; cdr3_length: 13; cdr3_aa: CASSLGSNYEQYF; cdr3_nt: TGTGCCAGCAGCTTGGGGTCTAACTACGAGCAGTACTTC
clone_size: many; v_call: TRBV7-3; j_call: TRBJ2-7; d_call: NA; cdr3_length: 15; cdr3_aa: CASSLTYGGSYEQYF; cdr3_nt: TGTGCCAGCAGCTTAACGTACGGGGGCTCCTACGAGCAGTACTTC
clone_size: NA; v_call: TRBV10-3; j_call: TRBJ1-5; d_call: NA; cdr3_length: 15; cdr3_aa: CAISPVGGSDQPQHF; cdr3_nt: TGTGCCATCAGTCCCGTCGGGGGATCCGATCAGCCCCAGCATTTT
clone_size: NA; v_call: TRBV19; j_call: TRBJ1-2; d_call: NA; cdr3_length: 13; cdr3_aa: CASSIRGSDGYTF; cdr3_nt: TGTGCCAGTAGTATACGGGGGTCGGATGGCTACACCTTC
clone_size: NA; v_call: TRBV7-9; j_call: TRBJ2-7; d_call: NA; cdr3_length: 15; cdr3_aa: CASSLASAPGYEQYF; cdr3_nt: TGTGCCAGCAGCTTAGCATCGGCCCCCGGCTACGAGCAGTACTTC
clone_size: NA; v_call: TRBV10-3; j_call: TRBJ2-2; d_call: NA; cdr3_length: 14; cdr3_aa: CAISEGARTGELFF; cdr3_nt: TGTGCCATCAGTGAAGGGGCCAGAACCGGGGAGCTGTTTTTT
clone_size: NA; v_call: TRBV12-3/TRBV12-4; j_call: TRBJ1-5; d_call: NA; cdr3_length: 15; cdr3_aa: CASSLGVTANQPQHF; cdr3_nt: TGTGCCAGCAGTTTGGGGGTTACGGCCAATCAGCCCCAGCATTTT
clone_size: NA; v_call: TRBV15; j_call: TRBJ1-5; d_call: NA; cdr3_length: 13; cdr3_aa: CATSRENKQPQHF; cdr3_nt: TGTGCCACCAGCAGAGAGAACAAACAGCCCCAGCATTTT
clone_size: many; v_call: TRBV24-1; j_call: TRBJ1-2; d_call: NA; cdr3_length: 13; cdr3_aa: CATSAGTSDGYTF; cdr3_nt: TGTGCCACCAGTGCTGGGACATCAGATGGCTACACCTTC
clone_size: NA; v_call: TRBV4-2; j_call: TRBJ2-7; d_call: TRBD1; cdr3_length: 16; cdr3_aa: CASSQEGQGASYEQYF; cdr3_nt: TGTGCCAGCAGCCAAGAGGGACAGGGGGCTTCCTACGAGCAGTACTTC
clone_size: NA; v_call: TRBV9; j_call: TRBJ1-2; d_call: TRBD1; cdr3_length: 15; cdr3_aa: CASSADRGRAYGYTF; cdr3_nt: TGTGCCAGCAGCGCCGACAGGGGGCGAGCCTATGGCTACACCTTC
clone_size: NA; v_call: TRBV19; j_call: TRBJ2-7; d_call: NA; cdr3_length: 15; cdr3_aa: CATSGTLRTTYEQYF; cdr3_nt: TGTGCCACATCCGGGACCCTACGCACAACTTACGAGCAGTACTTC
clone_size: NA; v_call: TRBV24-1; j_call: TRBJ1-1; d_call: TRBD1; cdr3_length: 14; cdr3_aa: CATSTNRQGSFDFF; cdr3_nt: TGTGCCACCAGTACCAATCGACAGGGTAGTTTTGATTTCTTT
clone_size: NA; v_call: TRBV15; j_call: TRBJ2-1; d_call: NA; cdr3_length: 15; cdr3_aa: CATSSSDRPLYEQFF; cdr3_nt: TGTGCCACCAGCAGCTCCGACAGGCCTCTCTACGAGCAGTTCTTC
clone_size: NA; v_call: TRBV7-9; j_call: TRBJ2-7; d_call: NA; cdr3_length: 14; cdr3_aa: CASSWAGISYEQYF; cdr3_nt: TGTGCCAGCAGCTGGGCCGGGATCTCCTACGAGCAGTACTTC